These 4 T cell receptor beta chains were all obtained from the same sample, sequenced in a study of blood T cell repertoires in COVID-19. The repertoire was sequenced with immunoSEQ multiplex PCR; TCRdb's copy has only in-frame clones and lacks some. The table records about 250,000 clones, about 86% of them present only once. The sequenced sample consisted of peripheral blood. All receptors derive from an elderly man with acute or convalescent COVID-19.

The CDR3 spells CATSARQGAGSLGNQPQHF. The DNA for the CDR3 is TGTGCCACCAGTGCCAGACAGGGGGCAGGTTCGCTAGGCAATCAGCCCCAGCATTTT. The chain joins TRBV24-1 to TRBJ1-5; 10 bases map to TRBD1. Unmatched junction bases numbered 14, after V lost 5 bases and J lost 2 bases. The CDR3 has 19 residues. The germline V gene encodes CDR1 KGHDR and CDR2 SFDVKD.

This clone occurred a few times. The sample carries other DNA sequences with the same CDR3. This chain connects TRBV5-1 to TRBJ2-3; 10 bases line up with TRBD1. J gave up 0 bases and V 3 bases, and 1 base lay outside the gene matches. From germline, CDR1 is SGHRS and CDR2 YFSETQ. The CDR3 runs 15 residues. The DNA of the CDR3 is TGCGCCAGCAGCTCGGACAGGGGGAGCACAGATACGCAGTATTTT. Its translation: CASSSDRGSTDTQYF.

The chain links TRBV7-9 to TRBJ1-4; no clear D. In germline, CDR1 is SEHNR, CDR2 FQNEAQ (reference sequence). This CDR3 has 15 amino acids. V lost 0 bases to trimming and J lost 7 bases, with 12 bases between them. The CDR3 nucleotides read TGTGCCAGCAGCTTAGCAGAGGGTATTGGTGAAAAACTGTTTTTT. It specifies CASSLAEGIGEKLFF.

This clone has more than one count but fewer than ten. The rearrangement uses TRBV6-5 and TRBJ1-2, with 7 bases lining up with TRBD1. This CDR3 region has 16 residues. The V gene's germline CDR1 is MNHEY and CDR2 SVGAGI. Trimming at V came to 2 bases and at J to 0 bases, leaving 6 bases not matched to a gene. CDR3 region: CASSYDGQASNYGYTF. The CDR3 coding sequence is TGTGCCAGCAGTTACGACGGACAGGCCTCTAACTATGGCTACACCTTC.